The rows below give T cell receptor beta chains drawn from one sample of a study of T cells in tumors and immune-related adverse events. Here immunoSEQ multiplex PCR was the method, and the copy in TCRdb shows in-frame clones only, minus some. The sample includes tens of thousands of clones, 75% to 95% of them seen just once. The sequences come from lymph node tissue, collected from a patient treated with anti-PD-1 therapy. The receptors were gathered from a female donor with metastatic renal cell carcinoma. Both conserved end residues are part of each CDR3. D genes are given only for firm matches. Some rows have no size entry. The others give once, few or many, or a class for an expanded clone.

clone_size,j_call,d_call,cdr3_length,v_call,cdr3_nt,cdr3_aa
.,TRBJ2-1,TRBD2,15,TRBV5-8,TGTGCCAGCAGCTTGGCGCCTAGCGGTTACAATGAGCAGTTCTTC,CASSLAPSGYNEQFF
few,TRBJ1-1,.,15,TRBV7-9,TGTGCCAGCAGCTTACAACAGGGCTCAGGTACTGAAGCTTTCTTT,CASSLQQGSGTEAFF
.,TRBJ2-1,.,16,TRBV7-8,TGTGCCAGCAGCACATCGGGGGCACTAGCCAACAATGAGCAGTTCTTC,CASSTSGALANNEQFF
.,TRBJ1-6,.,14,TRBV28,TGTGCCAGCAGTCCCGGACTCGGGAATTCACCCCTCCACTTT,CASSPGLGNSPLHF
.,TRBJ1-2,.,16,TRBV7-9,TGTGCCAGCAGCCCGGCGACCACAGCCCAGGGGTATGGCTACACCTTC,CASSPATTAQGYGYTF
.,TRBJ2-6,.,15,TRBV11-2,TGTGCCAGCAGCTTAGAGATCTCTGGGGCCAACGTCCTGACTTTC,CASSLEISGANVLTF
.,TRBJ1-1,.,14,TRBV11-2,TGTGCCAGCAGCCACTCCAGTCTGAACACTGAAGCTTTCTTT,CASSHSSLNTEAFF
once,TRBJ2-7,.,16,TRBV21-1,TGTGCCAGCAGCAAAAGAGGTTTACAGGGGGTCTACGAGCAGTACTTC,CASSKRGLQGVYEQYF
.,TRBJ1-5,.,14,TRBV19,TGTGCCAGTAGTGGGACGGCGGGCAATCAGCCCCAGCATTTT,CASSGTAGNQPQHF
.,TRBJ1-1,TRBD1,16,TRBV28,TGTGCCAGCAGTTTATCAAAAGGACAGGCTGGCACTGAAGCTTTCTTT,CASSLSKGQAGTEAFF
once,TRBJ1-2,.,13,TRBV5-4,TGTGCCAGCAGCTTGCAGGCCCGTCTGGGCTACACCTTC,CASSLQARLGYTF
.,TRBJ1-1,TRBD1,14,TRBV19,TGTGCCAGTAGCCCTGGACAGGGGTGGACTGAAGCTTTCTTT,CASSPGQGWTEAFF
.,TRBJ2-5,.,13,TRBV11-2,TGTGCCAGCAGCTTAGGGCGTCAAGAGACCCAGTACTTC,CASSLGRQETQYF
.,TRBJ2-7,TRBD2,15,TRBV5-1,TGCGCCAGCAGCTTGGACGGCGGGAGCGCATACGAGCAGTACTTC,CASSLDGGSAYEQYF
once,TRBJ2-2,.,16,TRBV27,TGTGCCAGCAGTTTAAGCTGGCAGGGGGGGGCCGGGGAGCTGTTTTTT,CASSLSWQGGAGELFF
.,TRBJ1-5,.,12,TRBV19,TGTGCCAGTAGTATTAGTAATCAGCCCCAGCATTTT,CASSISNQPQHF
once,TRBJ2-7,.,14,TRBV6-6,TGTGCCAGCAGTTACTCGGGGGGTATCTACGAGCAGTACTTC,CASSYSGGIYEQYF
.,TRBJ1-1,.,14,TRBV5-1,TGCGCCAGCTCCAAGGCGGGGGGGTACACTGAAGCTTTCTTT,CASSKAGGYTEAFF
.,TRBJ1-3,.,14,TRBV25-1,TGTGCCAGCAGTGAATTCAGCACTGGAAACACCATATATTTT,CASSEFSTGNTIYF
.,TRBJ2-7,.,13,TRBV19,TGTGCCAGTAGTATAGTTGGGGAACACGAGCAGTACTTC,CASSIVGEHEQYF
few,TRBJ2-1,.,13,TRBV7-9,TGTGCCAGCAGCCCCCTGACTAGAAATGAGCAGTTCTTC,CASSPLTRNEQFF
.,TRBJ2-5,TRBD1,17,TRBV14,TGTGCCAGCAGCCAAGATCTGTACCGACAGGGGACAAATACCCAGTACTTC,CASSQDLYRQGTNTQYF
.,TRBJ1-1,.,17,TRBV19,TGTGCCAGTACCCCCGACTCGGGCCAGGGGAGGAACACTGAAGCTTTCTTT,CASTPDSGQGRNTEAFF
.,TRBJ1-1,.,14,TRBV6-5,TGTGCCAGCAGCTTAAACGGGGGAAACACTGAAGCTTTCTTT,CASSLNGGNTEAFF
.,TRBJ2-3,TRBD2,16,TRBV4-2,TGTGCCAGCAGCCAAGGGACTAGCGGCACCTCCATGACGCAGTATTTT,CASSQGTSGTSMTQYF
.,TRBJ1-5,.,15,TRBV4-2,TGTGCCAGCAGCCAAGACAGGGGTAGCAATCAGCCCCAGCATTTT,CASSQDRGSNQPQHF
.,TRBJ2-3,TRBD2,16,TRBV4-2,TGTGCCAGCAGCTCCCGGACTAGCGGGAGCTCAGATACGCAGTATTTT,CASSSRTSGSSDTQYF
.,TRBJ2-1,TRBD1,12,TRBV7-6,TGTGCCAGCAGCTTACCACAGGGGGAGCAGTTCTTC,CASSLPQGEQFF
.,TRBJ2-1,.,16,TRBV4-1,TGCGCCAGCAGCCAGTCTTCGGACTGGCGATACAATGAGCAGTTCTTC,CASSQSSDWRYNEQFF
once,TRBJ2-7,.,15,TRBV19,TGTGCCAGTACCCCCTCGGGGGTTCGCCCCTACGAGCAGTACTTC,CASTPSGVRPYEQYF
.,TRBJ2-5,TRBD2,15,TRBV6-1,TGTGCCAGCAGTGAAGGTGGGACTAGAGTCGAGACCCAGTACTTC,CASSEGGTRVETQYF
.,TRBJ2-2,.,15,TRBV6-6,TGTGCCAGCAGTTACTCCGGCCTCAACACCGGGGAGCTGTTTTTT,CASSYSGLNTGELFF
.,TRBJ2-5,TRBD2,14,TRBV10-3,TGTGCCATCAGTGTCAGGCGGGAGGTAGAGACCCAGTACTTC,CAISVRREVETQYF
few,TRBJ2-1,TRBD2,16,TRBV10-3,TGTGCCATCAGTGAGGGGCTAGCGGGAGTTGTCGATGAGCAGTTCTTC,CAISEGLAGVVDEQFF
.,TRBJ2-7,TRBD1,17,TRBV12-5,TGTGCTAGTGGTTTATTGGTTCGAGCGCAGGGGGCGGTCGAGCAGTACTTC,CASGLLVRAQGAVEQYF
.,TRBJ2-2,.,12,TRBV30,TGTGCCTGGAGTACGCGAACCGGGGAGCTGTTTTTT,CAWSTRTGELFF
.,TRBJ1-1,.,13,TRBV6-1,TGTGCCAGCAGTGAACCCGCGGGGACTGAAGCTTTCTTT,CASSEPAGTEAFF
once,TRBJ2-1,.,16,TRBV4-3,TGCGCCAGCAGCCAAGAACCCGGGGGGCTGTACAATGAGCAGTTCTTC,CASSQEPGGLYNEQFF
few,TRBJ2-7,.,14,TRBV19,TGTGCCAGTAGTTTCGGGGACTCCTCCTACGAGCAGTACTTC,CASSFGDSSYEQYF
.,TRBJ1-5,.,15,TRBV7-9,TGTGCCAGCAGCTTAGACAGGTACGGCAATCAGCCCCAGCATTTT,CASSLDRYGNQPQHF